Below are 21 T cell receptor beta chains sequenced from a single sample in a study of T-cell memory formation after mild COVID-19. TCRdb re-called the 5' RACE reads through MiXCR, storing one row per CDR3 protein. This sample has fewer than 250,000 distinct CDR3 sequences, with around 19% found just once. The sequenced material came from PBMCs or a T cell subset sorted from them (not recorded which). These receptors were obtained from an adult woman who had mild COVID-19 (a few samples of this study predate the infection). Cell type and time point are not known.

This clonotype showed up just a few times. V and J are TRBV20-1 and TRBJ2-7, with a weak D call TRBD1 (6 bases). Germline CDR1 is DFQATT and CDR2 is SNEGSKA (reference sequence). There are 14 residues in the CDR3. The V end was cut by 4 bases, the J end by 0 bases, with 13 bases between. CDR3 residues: CSATKTGVSYEQYF. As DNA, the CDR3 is TGCAGTGCTACAAAGACAGGCGTCTCCTACGAGCAGTACTTC.

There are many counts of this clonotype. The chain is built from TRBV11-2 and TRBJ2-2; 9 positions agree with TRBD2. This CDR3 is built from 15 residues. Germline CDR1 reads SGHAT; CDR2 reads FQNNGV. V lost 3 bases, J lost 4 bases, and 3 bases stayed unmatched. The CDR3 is CASSLGGGATGELFF. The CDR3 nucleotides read TGTGCCAGCAGCTTGGGCGGGGGGGCCACCGGGGAGCTGTTTTTT.

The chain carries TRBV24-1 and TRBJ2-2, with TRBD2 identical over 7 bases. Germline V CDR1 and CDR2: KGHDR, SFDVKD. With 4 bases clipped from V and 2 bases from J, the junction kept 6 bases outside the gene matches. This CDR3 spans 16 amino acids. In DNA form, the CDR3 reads TGTGCCACCAGTGAGCCGGGACTACAAAACACCGGGGAGCTGTTTTTT. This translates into CATSEPGLQNTGELFF.

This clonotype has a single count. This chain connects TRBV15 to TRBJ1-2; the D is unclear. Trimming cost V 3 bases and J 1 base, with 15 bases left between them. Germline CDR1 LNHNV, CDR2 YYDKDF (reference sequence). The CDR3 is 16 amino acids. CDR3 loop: CATSSGTTRNNYGYTF. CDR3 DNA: TGTGCCACCAGCAGTGGCACCACAAGAAATAACTATGGCTACACCTTC.

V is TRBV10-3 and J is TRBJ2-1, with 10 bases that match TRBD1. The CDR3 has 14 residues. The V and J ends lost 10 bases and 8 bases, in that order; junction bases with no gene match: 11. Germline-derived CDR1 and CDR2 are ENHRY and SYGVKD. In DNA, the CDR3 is TGTGCCACCAGCGCGGGACAGGGGTTCGATGAGCAGTTCTTC. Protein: CATSAGQGFDEQFF.

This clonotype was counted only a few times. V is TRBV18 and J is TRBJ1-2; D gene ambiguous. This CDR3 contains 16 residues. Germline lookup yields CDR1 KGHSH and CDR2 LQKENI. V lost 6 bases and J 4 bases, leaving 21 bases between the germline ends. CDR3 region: CASSPQRGTTIYGYTF. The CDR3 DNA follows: TGTGCCAGCTCCCCCCAGCGGGGTACCACAATCTATGGCTACACCTTC.

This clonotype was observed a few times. Here the CDR3 reads CASSLQGSYGYTF. In nucleotides, the CDR3 is TGCGCCAGCAGCCTACAAGGGAGCTATGGCTACACCTTC. The gene calls are TRBV5-1 and TRBJ1-2, with D unclear. Trimming removed 4 bases from V and 4 bases from J, with 11 bases in between. The germline V gene encodes CDR1 SGHRS and CDR2 YFSETQ. The CDR3 runs to 13 residues.

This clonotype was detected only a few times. CDR3 nucleotides: TGCGCCAGCAGCTTGGGTCCGGGACGGCCCTCTGGGGCCAACGTCCTGACTTTC. It yields the protein CASSLGPGRPSGANVLTF. V usage is TRBV5-1 and J usage is TRBJ2-6; TRBD1 or TRBD2 may be the D gene (5 bases each). Trimming removed 0 bases from V and 0 bases from J, with 13 bases in between. The CDR3 sequence is 18 residues long. From germline, CDR1 is SGHRS and CDR2 YFSETQ. Together with reference TRBV5-1 and TRBJ2-6, the CDR3 gives the full variable domain: KAGVTQTPRYLIKTRGQQVTLSCSPISGHRSVSWYQQTPGQGLQFLFEYFSETQRNKGNFPGRFSGRQFSNSRSEMNVSTLELGDSALYLCASSLGPGRPSGANVLTFGAGSRLTVL.

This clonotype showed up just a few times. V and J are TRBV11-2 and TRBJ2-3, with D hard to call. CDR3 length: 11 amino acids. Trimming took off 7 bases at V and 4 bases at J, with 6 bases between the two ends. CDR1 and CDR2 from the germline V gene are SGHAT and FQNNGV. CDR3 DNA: TGTGCCAGCACGCCCGCAGATACGCAGTATTTT. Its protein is CASTPADTQYF.

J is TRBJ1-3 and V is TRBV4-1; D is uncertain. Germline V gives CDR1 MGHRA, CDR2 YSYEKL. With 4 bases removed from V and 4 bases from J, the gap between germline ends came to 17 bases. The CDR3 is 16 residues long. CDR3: CASSRRLYSRGNTIYF. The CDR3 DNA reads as TGCGCCAGCAGCCGTAGACTGTACTCGCGGGGAAACACCATATATTTT.

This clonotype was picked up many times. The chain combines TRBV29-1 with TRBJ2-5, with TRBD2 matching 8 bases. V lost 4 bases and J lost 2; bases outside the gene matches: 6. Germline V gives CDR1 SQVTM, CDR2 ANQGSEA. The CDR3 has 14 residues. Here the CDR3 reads CSVVGKREQETQYF. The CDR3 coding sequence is TGCAGCGTTGTTGGAAAGCGGGAGCAAGAGACCCAGTACTTC.

Written as DNA, the CDR3 is TGCGCCAGCAGCCGGACTAGCGGGGGGTCGGGCGAGCAGTTCTTC. Protein sequence: CASSRTSGGSGEQFF. V usage is TRBV5-1 and J usage is TRBJ2-1; 14 bases are shared with TRBD2. With V trimmed by 4 bases and J by 10 bases, 7 bases remained unmatched. Germline V gene data show CDR1 as SGHRS and CDR2 as YFSETQ. The CDR3 sequence is 15 residues long.

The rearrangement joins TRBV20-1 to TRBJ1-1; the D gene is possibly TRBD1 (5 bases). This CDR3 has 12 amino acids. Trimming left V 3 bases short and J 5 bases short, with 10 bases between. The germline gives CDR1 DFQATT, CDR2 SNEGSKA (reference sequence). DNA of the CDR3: TGCAGTGCTAGGGGGGGGTGGACTGAAGCTTTCTTT. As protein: CSARGGWTEAFF.

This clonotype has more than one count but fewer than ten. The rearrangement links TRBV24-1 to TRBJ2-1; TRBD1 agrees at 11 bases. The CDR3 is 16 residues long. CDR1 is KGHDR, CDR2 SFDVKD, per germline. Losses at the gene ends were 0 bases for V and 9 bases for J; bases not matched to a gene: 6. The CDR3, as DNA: TGTGCCACCAGTGATTTGCGGACAGGGGGCTTGGTTGAGCAGTTCTTC. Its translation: CATSDLRTGGLVEQFF.

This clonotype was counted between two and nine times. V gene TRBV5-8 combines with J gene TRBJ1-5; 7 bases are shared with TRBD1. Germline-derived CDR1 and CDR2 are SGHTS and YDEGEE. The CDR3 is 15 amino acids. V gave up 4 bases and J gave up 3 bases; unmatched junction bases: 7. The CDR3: CASSTNRGYNQPQHF. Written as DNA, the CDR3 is TGTGCCAGCAGCACCAACAGGGGTTACAATCAGCCCCAGCATTTT.

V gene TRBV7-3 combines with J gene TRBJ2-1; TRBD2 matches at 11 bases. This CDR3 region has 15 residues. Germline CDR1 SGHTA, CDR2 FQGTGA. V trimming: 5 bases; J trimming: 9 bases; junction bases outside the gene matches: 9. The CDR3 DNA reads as TGTGCCAGCAGCCGTAGTAGCGGGGGGGCCCTTGAGCAGTTCTTC. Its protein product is CASSRSSGGALEQFF.

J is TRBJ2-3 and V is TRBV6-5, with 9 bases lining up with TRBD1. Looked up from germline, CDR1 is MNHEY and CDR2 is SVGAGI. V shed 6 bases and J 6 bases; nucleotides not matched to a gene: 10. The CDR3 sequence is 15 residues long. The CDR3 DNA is TGTGCCAGCAGGTCGGACAGGGGCTATTTCGATACGCAGTATTTT. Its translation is CASRSDRGYFDTQYF.

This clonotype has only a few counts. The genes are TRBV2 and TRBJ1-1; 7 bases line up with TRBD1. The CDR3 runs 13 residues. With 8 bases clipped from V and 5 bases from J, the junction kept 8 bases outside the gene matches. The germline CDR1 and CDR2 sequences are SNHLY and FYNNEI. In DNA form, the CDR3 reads TGTGCCAGCTACTGGACAGGAGAGACTGAAGCTTTCTTT. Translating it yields CASYWTGETEAFF.

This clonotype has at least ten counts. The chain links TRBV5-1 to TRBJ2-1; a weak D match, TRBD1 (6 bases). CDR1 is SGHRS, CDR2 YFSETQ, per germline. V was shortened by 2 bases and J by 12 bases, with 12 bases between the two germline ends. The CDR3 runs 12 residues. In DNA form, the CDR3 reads TGCGCCAGCAGCTTCGCGCAGGGGTCGCAGTTCTTC. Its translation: CASSFAQGSQFF.

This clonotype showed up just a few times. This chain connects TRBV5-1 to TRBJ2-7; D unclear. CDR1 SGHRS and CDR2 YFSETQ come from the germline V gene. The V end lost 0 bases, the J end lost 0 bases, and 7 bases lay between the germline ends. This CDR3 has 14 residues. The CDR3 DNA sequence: TGCGCCAGCAGCTTGGTTCCAAACTCCTACGAGCAGTACTTC. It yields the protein CASSLVPNSYEQYF.

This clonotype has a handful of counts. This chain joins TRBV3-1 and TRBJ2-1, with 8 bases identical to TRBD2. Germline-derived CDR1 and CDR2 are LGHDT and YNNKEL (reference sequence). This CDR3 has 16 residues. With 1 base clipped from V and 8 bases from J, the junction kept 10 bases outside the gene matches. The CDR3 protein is CASSQARVAGGDEQFF. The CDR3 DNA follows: TGTGCCAGCAGCCAAGCGAGGGTCGCGGGGGGCGATGAGCAGTTCTTC.